This T cell receptor (beta chain) was recorded in a study of memory CD8 T cells in hepatitis C reinfection. In the study overall: After reinfection, a couple of primary-infection resolvers became chronically infected. Late/post reinfection sampling occurred 12 to 24 weeks after detected reinfection.

Produced via immunoSEQ multiplex PCR; TCRdb's table is partial and in-frame only. The sample contains some 46,000 clones, roughly 89% of which appear only once. Regarding time point: late/post reinfection, 12 to 24 weeks after detection. The sorted cells went straight to TCR sequencing with no prior in vitro expansion. The clonotype was recovered from a man aged 18-30 years with hepatitis C virus infection. Sample: naive CD8+ T cells sorted from blood.

The CDR3 bases are TGTGCCAGCAGACCGGACCCGGGAGCAACATCGGCGAACACCGGGGAGCTGTTTTTT. Amino acids: CASRPDPGATSANTGELFF. The chain employs TRBV5-4 and TRBJ2-2; D possibly corresponds to TRBD2 (6 bases). Trimming pared 5 bases from V and 0 bases from J, leaving 23 bases between. The CDR3 has 19 amino acids. From germline, CDR1 is SGHNT and CDR2 YYREEE (reference sequence).